One sample yielded the 27 T cell receptor beta chains listed below, sequenced in a study of blood T cell repertoires in COVID-19. Libraries were prepared by immunoSEQ multiplex PCR; TCRdb keeps only in-frame clonotypes and omits some of them. The table lists 350,000 to 500,000 clones, roughly 88% of them singletons. The material sequenced was PBMCs or T cells enriched from blood (not recorded which). The source is a woman between 18 and 29 years old who had been exposed to COVID-19.

The J gene is TRBJ2-6, the V gene TRBV27; D gene unclear. CDR1 and CDR2 from the germline V gene are MNHEY and SMNVEV (reference sequence). V dropped 6 bases and J dropped 0 bases, with 15 bases sitting between them. The CDR3 runs 17 residues. The chain's CDR3 is CASRLTTRISGANVLTF. CDR3 DNA: TGTGCCAGCAGGCTAACTACCCGCATCTCTGGGGCCAACGTCCTGACTTTC.

The chain recombines TRBV19 with TRBJ1-6; possible D gene TRBD1, 5 bases. V was shortened by 3 bases and J by 10 bases, with 13 bases between the two germline ends. Germline CDR1 reads LNHDA; CDR2 reads SQIVND (reference sequence). The length of the CDR3 is 14 residues. The CDR3 spells CASSIGGESSPLHF. In DNA, the CDR3 is TGTGCCAGTAGTATCGGAGGGGAAAGCTCACCCCTCCACTTT.

The chain uses TRBV10-1 and TRBJ1-1; the D gene is possibly TRBD1 (5 bases). The CDR3 covers 15 residues. V dropped 6 bases and J dropped 5 bases, with 19 bases sitting between them. The germline V gene encodes CDR1 WNHNN and CDR2 SYGVQD (reference sequence). The CDR3 sequence is CASRGREDGETEAFF. CDR3 nucleotides: TGCGCCAGCAGGGGACGGGAGGACGGGGAAACTGAAGCTTTCTTT.

The V and J genes are TRBV19 and TRBJ1-1; no firm D call. Germline-derived CDR1 and CDR2 are LNHDA and SQIVND (reference sequence). The V end was cut by 8 bases, the J end by 0 bases, with 10 bases between. The CDR3 has 13 residues. This CDR3 reads CASARVLNTEAFF. The CDR3 nucleotides read TGTGCCAGTGCCCGGGTCCTGAACACTGAAGCTTTCTTT.

The chain employs TRBV4-3 and TRBJ2-1; 10 bases line up with TRBD2. V lost 4 bases, J lost 6 bases, and 9 bases stayed unmatched. The germline gives CDR1 LGHNA, CDR2 YSLEER. The CDR3 is 16 residues long. Written as DNA, the CDR3 is TGCGCCAGCAGCCCATACGAGCGGGGGGGCCGCAATGAGCAGTTCTTC. It encodes CASSPYERGGRNEQFF.

The rearrangement joins TRBV27 to TRBJ1-6; 11 bases align to TRBD1. The CDR3 runs to 13 residues. The V segment lost 9 bases and the J segment 8 bases; nucleotides outside the gene matches: 3. The germline V gene encodes CDR1 MNHEY and CDR2 SMNVEV (reference sequence). CDR3 nucleotides: TGTGCCAGTTCGGACAGGGGGCATTCACCCCTCCACTTT. It codes for CASSDRGHSPLHF.

The chain is built from TRBV18 and TRBJ2-7; maybe TRBD2 (6 bases). The CDR3 runs 14 residues. V lost 6 bases, J lost 3 bases, and 15 bases lay in between. Germline V gives CDR1 KGHSH, CDR2 LQKENI. CDR3 amino acids: CASSADYQVYEQYF. DNA for the CDR3: TGTGCCAGCTCCGCGGACTACCAAGTCTACGAGCAGTACTTC.

The chain has TRBV15 and TRBJ2-5; 8 bases line up with TRBD1. Germline lookup yields CDR1 LNHNV and CDR2 YYDKDF (reference sequence). CDR3 length: 14 amino acids. With V trimmed by 5 bases and J by 4 bases, 6 bases remained unmatched. CDR3 loop: CATSSRTGGETQYF. CDR3 bases: TGTGCCACCAGCTCCAGAACAGGGGGAGAGACCCAGTACTTC.

The genes are TRBV4-1 and TRBJ2-5, with 10 bases aligning to TRBD2. CDR1 is MGHRA, CDR2 YSYEKL, per germline. This CDR3 is built from 15 residues. The J segment lost 5 bases and the V segment lost 1 base, leaving 4 bases of the junction unmatched. The CDR3: CASSQASGSGETQYF. As DNA, the CDR3 is TGCGCCAGCAGCCAAGCTAGCGGGAGTGGGGAGACCCAGTACTTC.

This chain connects TRBV18 to TRBJ1-5, with D possibly TRBD1 on 5 matching bases. This CDR3 is built from 16 residues. Germline CDR1 and CDR2: KGHSH and LQKENI. Trimming shortened V by 3 bases and J by 11 bases, and 23 bases separated the two germline ends. CDR3 loop: CASSPTPKTVLLAQHF. DNA for the CDR3: TGTGCCAGCTCACCCACCCCTAAGACAGTGCTGTTGGCCCAGCATTTT.

The chain uses TRBV10-3 and TRBJ1-2; 8 bases line up with TRBD1. The CDR3 spans 15 residues. The germline gives CDR1 ENHRY, CDR2 SYGVKD. V lost 2 bases to trimming and J lost 8 bases; unmatched junction nucleotides: 10. The CDR3 is CAISEGLTGDQGYTF. The CDR3 nucleotides are TGTGCCATCAGTGAGGGGCTGACAGGGGATCAGGGCTACACCTTC.

This chain joins TRBV30 and TRBJ2-1, with D maybe TRBD1 (5 bases). This CDR3 comprises 13 residues. CDR1 is GTSNPN, CDR2 SVGIG, per germline (reference sequence). The V end lost 2 bases, the J end lost 6 bases, and 11 bases lay between the germline ends. CDR3 region: CAWSRGLGNEQFF. CDR3 sequence (DNA): TGTGCCTGGAGTAGGGGTCTTGGCAATGAGCAGTTCTTC.

The chain links TRBV6-5 to TRBJ2-7, with D maybe TRBD1 (6 bases). Germline V gives CDR1 MNHEY, CDR2 SVGAGI. This CDR3 is 16 amino acids long. V was shortened by 2 bases and J by 4 bases, with 18 bases between the two germline ends. The CDR3 sequence is CASSYQGLGVLYEQYF. DNA of the CDR3: TGTGCCAGCAGTTACCAGGGGTTGGGCGTGCTATACGAGCAGTACTTC.

The V gene is TRBV10-2, the J gene TRBJ2-5; TRBD1 agrees at 8 bases. CDR1 WSHSY and CDR2 SAAADI come from the germline V gene. The CDR3 length is 13 residues. V shed 8 bases, J shed 5 bases, and the junction held 7 bases outside the gene matches. The CDR3 DNA follows: TGCGCCAGCTTTGGACAGGGCCAGGAGACCCAGTACTTC. Its protein product is CASFGQGQETQYF.

V gene TRBV5-1 combines with J gene TRBJ2-1; the match to TRBD2 covers 16 bases. Germline V gene lookup returns CDR1 SGHRS and CDR2 YFSETQ. The CDR3 covers 20 residues. V lost 2 bases to trimming and J lost 2 bases; unmatched junction nucleotides: 10. CDR3 bases: TGCGCCAGCAGCTTTGTGGGACTAGCGGGAGGGCGCCCCACCTACAATGAGCAGTTCTTC. Residues: CASSFVGLAGGRPTYNEQFF.

V is TRBV7-2 and J is TRBJ2-5, with D possibly being TRBD1 (6 bases). V dropped 5 bases and J dropped 0 bases, with 16 bases sitting between them. Germline CDR1 is SGHTA and CDR2 is FQGNSA. The CDR3 runs 16 residues. This chain's CDR3 is CASSAPRTDYQETQYF. DNA of the CDR3: TGTGCCAGCAGCGCCCCCAGGACAGACTACCAAGAGACCCAGTACTTC.

V is TRBV27 and J is TRBJ2-3; D is unclear. CDR3 length: 14 amino acids. Germline values: CDR1 MNHEY, CDR2 SMNVEV (reference sequence). The germline V and J ends were trimmed by 4 bases and 2 bases, with 10 bases remaining between them. CDR3 sequence reads: CASSYSPITDTQYF. The CDR3 DNA reads TGTGCCAGCAGTTACTCTCCCATCACAGATACGCAGTATTTT.

CDR3 in amino acids: CASTTGTGRNQPQHF. The CDR3 bases are TGTGCCAGCACCACGGGGACAGGCCGAAATCAGCCCCAGCATTTT. The chain employs TRBV9 and TRBJ1-5; TRBD1 aligns across 8 bases. CDR1 and CDR2 (germline): SGDLS, YYNGEE. The CDR3 has 15 residues. V dropped 6 bases and J dropped 4; count of bases not matched to a gene: 9.

The rearrangement uses TRBV16 and TRBJ1-4; D is undetermined. With 2 bases removed from V and 4 bases from J, the gap between germline ends came to 11 bases. Germline assignment: CDR1 KGHSY and CDR2 FQNENV. This CDR3 region has 15 residues. CDR3 DNA sequence: TGTGCCAGCAGCCAACGGGAGTATGGTAATGAAAAACTGTTTTTT. This gives the protein CASSQREYGNEKLFF.

The V gene is TRBV19, the J gene TRBJ2-5; perhaps TRBD2 as D (6 bases). CDR1 and CDR2 (germline): LNHDA, SQIVND (reference sequence). The CDR3 contains 13 residues. V lost 3 bases, J lost 4 bases, and 9 bases lay in between. The CDR3 nucleotides read TGTGCCAGTAGTATCCTCGGGGGAGAGACCCAGTACTTC. Protein: CASSILGGETQYF.

This chain connects TRBV7-2 to TRBJ1-5; 9 bases are shared with TRBD1. The CDR3 contains 15 residues. The V gene end was trimmed by 5 bases and the J gene end by 4 bases; junction bases not matched to a gene: 6. Germline CDR1 reads SGHTA; CDR2 reads FQGNSA. CDR3 amino acids: CASSKQGASNQPQHF. The CDR3, as DNA: TGTGCCAGCAGCAAACAGGGGGCTAGTAATCAGCCCCAGCATTTT.

The chain employs TRBV11-2 and TRBJ1-4, with D tentatively TRBD1 (5 bases). The CDR3 sequence is 15 residues long. Germline V CDR1 and CDR2: SGHAT, FQNNGV. Trimming cost V 5 bases and J 7 bases, with 17 bases left between them. Here the CDR3 DNA reads TGTGCCAGCAGCCTTAGGCAGGGATGGGCTGAAAAACTGTTTTTT. This translates into CASSLRQGWAEKLFF.

This clone has a handful of counts. The V and J genes are TRBV15 and TRBJ1-1; D gene uncertain. Trimming took 4 bases from V and 1 from J, leaving 10 bases between them. This CDR3 is built from 14 residues. Per germline, CDR1 LNHNV and CDR2 YYDKDF (reference sequence). The CDR3 reads CATSTPFRNTEAFF. In DNA form, the CDR3 reads TGTGCCACCAGCACACCATTTAGGAACACTGAAGCTTTCTTT.

The chain combines TRBV18 with TRBJ2-3; 11 bases line up with TRBD2. V shed 5 bases and J 0 bases; nucleotides not matched to a gene: 1. CDR1 is KGHSH and CDR2 is LQKENI in the germline V gene. This CDR3 contains 15 residues. The CDR3 reads CASSRLAGSTDTQYF. CDR3 bases: TGTGCCAGCTCAAGACTAGCGGGGAGCACAGATACGCAGTATTTT.

The V and J genes are TRBV3-1 (or the pseudogene TRBV3-2) and TRBJ1-6, with 7 bases identical to TRBD1. V lost 6 bases and J lost 6; bases outside the gene matches: 8. The germline gives CDR1 LGHDT, CDR2 YNNKEL (reference sequence). The CDR3 is 15 residues long. CDR3 bases: TGTGCCAGCAGTTTCGACAGGGAGAGTAATTCACCCCTCCACTTT. This sequence encodes CASSFDRESNSPLHF.

The V call is TRBV9, the J call TRBJ2-2; D gene unclear. Germline lookup yields CDR1 SGDLS and CDR2 YYNGEE. This CDR3 has 13 residues. V lost 4 bases to trimming and J lost 0 bases, with 4 bases between them. DNA for the CDR3: TGTGCCAGCAGCAATACGAACACCGGGGAGCTGTTTTTT. Protein product: CASSNTNTGELFF.

The V and J genes are TRBV25-1 and TRBJ1-2; 7 bases are a match to TRBD1. The CDR3 consists of 13 residues. The germline V gene has CDR1 MGHDK and CDR2 SYGVNS. Germline trimming cut 4 bases from V and 3 bases from J; bases unmatched to any gene: 2. CDR3 in amino acids: CASSATGYYGYTF. CDR3 coding DNA: TGTGCCAGCAGTGCGACAGGGTACTATGGCTACACCTTC.